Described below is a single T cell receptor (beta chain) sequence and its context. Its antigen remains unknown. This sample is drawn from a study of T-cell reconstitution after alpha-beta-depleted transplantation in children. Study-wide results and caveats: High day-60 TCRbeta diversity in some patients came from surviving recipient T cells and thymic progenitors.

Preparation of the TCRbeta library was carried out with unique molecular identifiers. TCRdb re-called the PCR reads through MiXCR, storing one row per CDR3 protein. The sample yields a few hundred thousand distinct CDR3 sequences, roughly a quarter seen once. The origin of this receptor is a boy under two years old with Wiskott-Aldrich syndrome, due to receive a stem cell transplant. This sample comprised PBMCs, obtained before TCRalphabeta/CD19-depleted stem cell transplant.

The CDR3 loop reads CASSERAGRTGDEQFF. The CDR3 coding sequence is TGTGCCAGCAGTGAACGGGCGGGTCGAACCGGGGATGAGCAGTTCTTC. V and J are TRBV25-1 and TRBJ2-1; perhaps TRBD2 as D (5 bases). The CDR3 contains 16 residues. Trimming pared 2 bases from V and 8 bases from J, leaving 19 bases between. Germline V CDR1 and CDR2: MGHDK, SYGVNS.